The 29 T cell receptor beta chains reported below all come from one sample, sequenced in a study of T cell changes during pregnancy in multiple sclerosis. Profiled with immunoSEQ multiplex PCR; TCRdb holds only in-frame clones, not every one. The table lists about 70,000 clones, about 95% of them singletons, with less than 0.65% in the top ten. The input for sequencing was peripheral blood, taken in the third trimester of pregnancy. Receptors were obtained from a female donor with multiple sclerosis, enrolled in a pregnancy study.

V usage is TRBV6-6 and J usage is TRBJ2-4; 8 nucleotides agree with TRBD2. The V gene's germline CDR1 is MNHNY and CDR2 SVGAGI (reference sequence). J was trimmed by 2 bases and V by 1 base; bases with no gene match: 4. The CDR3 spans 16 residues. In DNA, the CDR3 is TGTGCCAGCAGTTACTTGCGGGGGGTCTCCAAAAACATTCAGTACTTC. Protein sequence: CASSYLRGVSKNIQYF.

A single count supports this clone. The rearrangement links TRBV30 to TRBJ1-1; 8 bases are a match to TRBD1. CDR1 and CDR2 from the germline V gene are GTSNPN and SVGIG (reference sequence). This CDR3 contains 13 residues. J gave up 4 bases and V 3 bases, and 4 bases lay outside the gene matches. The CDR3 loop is CAWRPDRGTEAFF. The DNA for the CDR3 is TGTGCCTGGAGGCCCGACAGGGGCACTGAAGCTTTCTTT.

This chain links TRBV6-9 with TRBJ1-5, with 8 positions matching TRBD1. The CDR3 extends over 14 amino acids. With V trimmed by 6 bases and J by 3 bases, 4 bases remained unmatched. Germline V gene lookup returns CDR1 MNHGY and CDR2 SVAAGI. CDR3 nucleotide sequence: TGTGCCAGCAGCCAACAGGGGGACAATCAGCCCCAGCATTTT. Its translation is CASSQQGDNQPQHF.

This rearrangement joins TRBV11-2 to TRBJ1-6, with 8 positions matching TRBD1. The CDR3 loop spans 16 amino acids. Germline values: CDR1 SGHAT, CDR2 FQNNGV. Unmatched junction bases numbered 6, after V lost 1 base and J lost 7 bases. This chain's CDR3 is CASSLGGDRRNSPLHF. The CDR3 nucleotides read TGTGCCAGCAGCTTAGGGGGGGACAGGAGAAATTCACCCCTCCACTTT.

CDR3 protein: CASSYVDRLLRSGNTIYF. The CDR3 nucleotides are TGTGCCAGCAGTTACGTGGACAGGCTTCTTCGGTCTGGAAACACCATATATTTT. The chain joins TRBV6-8 to TRBJ1-3, with 7 positions matching TRBD1. The trim removed 2 bases at V and 1 base at J, leaving 11 bases unmatched. The length of the CDR3 is 18 residues. The germline V gene has CDR1 MNHGY and CDR2 SAAAGT.

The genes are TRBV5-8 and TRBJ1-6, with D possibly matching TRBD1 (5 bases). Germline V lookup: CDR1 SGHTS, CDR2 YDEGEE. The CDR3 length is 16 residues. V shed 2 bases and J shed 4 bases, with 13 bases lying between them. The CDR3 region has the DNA TGTGCCAGCAGCTTAGCCCCGGGGGGGTATAATTCACCCCTCCACTTT. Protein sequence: CASSLAPGGYNSPLHF.

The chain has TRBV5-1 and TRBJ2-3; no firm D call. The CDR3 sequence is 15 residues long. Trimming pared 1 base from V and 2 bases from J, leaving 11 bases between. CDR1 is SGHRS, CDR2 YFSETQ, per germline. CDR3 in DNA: TGCGCCAGCAGCTTGAAACTACCTTCCACAGATACGCAGTATTTT. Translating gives CASSLKLPSTDTQYF.

CDR3 in amino acids: CASSSGGGRNQPQHF. The DNA of the CDR3 is TGTGCCAGCAGCTCTGGGGGGGGCCGCAATCAGCCCCAGCATTTT. The J gene is TRBJ1-5, the V gene TRBV7-9; a possible D gene is TRBD1 (6 bases). The CDR3 loop spans 15 amino acids. Germline lookup yields CDR1 SEHNR and CDR2 FQNEAQ (reference sequence). V lost 4 bases and J 2 bases, leaving 12 bases between the germline ends.

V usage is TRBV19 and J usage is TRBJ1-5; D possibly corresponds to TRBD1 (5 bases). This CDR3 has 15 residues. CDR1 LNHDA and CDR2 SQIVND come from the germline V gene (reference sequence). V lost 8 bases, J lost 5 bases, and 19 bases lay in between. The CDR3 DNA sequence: TGTGCCAGTGCCGGGGGGGGTTTGGGGCATCAGCCCCAGCATTTT. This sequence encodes CASAGGGLGHQPQHF.

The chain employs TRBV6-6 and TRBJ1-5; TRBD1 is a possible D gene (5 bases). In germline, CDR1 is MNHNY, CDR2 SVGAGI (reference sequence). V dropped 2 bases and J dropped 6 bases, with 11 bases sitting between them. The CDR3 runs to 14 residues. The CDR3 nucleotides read TGTGCCAGCAGTTACGACAGACAGTCTCAGCCCCAGCATTTT. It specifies CASSYDRQSQPQHF.

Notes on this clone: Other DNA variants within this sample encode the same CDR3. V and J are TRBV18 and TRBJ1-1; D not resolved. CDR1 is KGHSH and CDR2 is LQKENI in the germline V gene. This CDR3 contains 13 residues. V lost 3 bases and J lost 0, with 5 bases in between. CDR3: CASSPSVNTEAFF. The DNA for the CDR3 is TGTGCCAGCTCACCCTCGGTGAACACTGAAGCTTTCTTT.

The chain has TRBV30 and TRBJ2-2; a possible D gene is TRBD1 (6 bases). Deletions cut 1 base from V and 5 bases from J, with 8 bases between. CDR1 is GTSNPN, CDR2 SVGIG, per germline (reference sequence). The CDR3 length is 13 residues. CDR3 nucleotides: TGTGCCTGGAGTGGGGGGCTTACCGGGGAGCTGTTTTTT. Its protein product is CAWSGGLTGELFF.

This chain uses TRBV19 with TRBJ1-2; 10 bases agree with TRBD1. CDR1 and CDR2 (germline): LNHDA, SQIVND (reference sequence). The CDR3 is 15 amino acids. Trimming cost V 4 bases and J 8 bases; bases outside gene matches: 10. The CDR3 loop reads CASSTVGQGGRGYTF. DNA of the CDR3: TGTGCCAGTAGTACCGTTGGACAGGGGGGCCGCGGCTACACCTTC.

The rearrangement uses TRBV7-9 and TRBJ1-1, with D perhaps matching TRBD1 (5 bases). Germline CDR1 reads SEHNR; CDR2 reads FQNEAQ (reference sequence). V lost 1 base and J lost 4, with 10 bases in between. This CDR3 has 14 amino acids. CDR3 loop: CASSLVGGGTEAFF. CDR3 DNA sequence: TGTGCCAGCAGCTTAGTTGGGGGAGGCACTGAAGCTTTCTTT.

The DNA for the CDR3 is TGTGCCAGCAGCGTAGATTCGGGAAGAAATGGCTACACCTTC. It translates to CASSVDSGRNGYTF. The chain employs TRBV9 and TRBJ1-2; D is unresolved. Deletions cut 0 bases from V and 6 bases from J, with 12 bases between. The CDR3 consists of 14 residues. Germline CDR1 is SGDLS and CDR2 is YYNGEE.

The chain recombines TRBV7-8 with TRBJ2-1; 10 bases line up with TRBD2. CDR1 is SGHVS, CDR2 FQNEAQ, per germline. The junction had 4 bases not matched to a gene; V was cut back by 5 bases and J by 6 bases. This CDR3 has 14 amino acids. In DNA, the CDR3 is TGTGCCAGCAGCACGGGACTAGCGAGCAATGAGCAGTTCTTC. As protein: CASSTGLASNEQFF.

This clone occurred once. CDR3: CASSFSGGFLNEQFF. As DNA, the CDR3 is TGTGCCAGCAGCTTTAGCGGGGGATTTTTAAATGAGCAGTTCTTC. The chain recombines TRBV7-6 with TRBJ2-1, with 9 bases matching TRBD2. Germline V lookup: CDR1 SGHVS, CDR2 FNYEAQ. V was clipped by 3 bases and J by 7 bases; unmatched bases: 7. The CDR3 sequence is 15 residues long.

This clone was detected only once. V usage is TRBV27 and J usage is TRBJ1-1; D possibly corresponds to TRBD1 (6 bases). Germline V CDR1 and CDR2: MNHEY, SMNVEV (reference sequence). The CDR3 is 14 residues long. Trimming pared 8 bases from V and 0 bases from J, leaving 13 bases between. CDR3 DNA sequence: TGTGCCAGCGCGCCGGGGGGGCTGAACACTGAAGCTTTCTTT. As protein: CASAPGGLNTEAFF.

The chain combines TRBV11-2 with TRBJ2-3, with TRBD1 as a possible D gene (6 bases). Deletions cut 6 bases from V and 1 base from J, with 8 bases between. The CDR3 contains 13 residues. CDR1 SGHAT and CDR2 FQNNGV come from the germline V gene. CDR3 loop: CASRGAGTDTQYF. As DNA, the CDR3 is TGTGCCAGCAGGGGGGCGGGCACAGATACGCAGTATTTT.

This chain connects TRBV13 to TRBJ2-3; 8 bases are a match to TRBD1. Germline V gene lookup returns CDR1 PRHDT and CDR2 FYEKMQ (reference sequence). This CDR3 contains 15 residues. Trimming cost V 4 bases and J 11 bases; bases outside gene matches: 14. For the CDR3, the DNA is TGTGCCAGCAGCTCCCCGACAGGGGACCCCTCAGTGCAGTATTTT. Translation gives CASSSPTGDPSVQYF. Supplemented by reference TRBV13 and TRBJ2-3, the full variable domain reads AAGVIQSPRHLIKEKRETATLKCYPIPRHDTVYWYQQGPGQDPQFLISFYEKMQSDKGSIPDRFSAQQFSDYHSELNMSSLELGDSALYFCASSSPTGDPSVQYFGPGTRLTVL.

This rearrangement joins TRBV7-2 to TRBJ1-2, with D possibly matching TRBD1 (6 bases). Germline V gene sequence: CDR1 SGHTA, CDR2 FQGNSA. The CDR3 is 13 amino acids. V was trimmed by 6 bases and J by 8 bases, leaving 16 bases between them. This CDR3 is CASSPTGPLGYTF. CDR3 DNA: TGTGCCAGCAGTCCTACAGGGCCCTTGGGCTACACCTTC.

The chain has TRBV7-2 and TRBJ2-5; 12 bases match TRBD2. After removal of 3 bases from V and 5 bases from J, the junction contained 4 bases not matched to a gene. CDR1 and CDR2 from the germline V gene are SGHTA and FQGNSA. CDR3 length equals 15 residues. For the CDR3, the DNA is TGTGCCAGCAGCTTTCTAGCGGGGGGGCGGGAGACCCAGTACTTC. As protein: CASSFLAGGRETQYF.

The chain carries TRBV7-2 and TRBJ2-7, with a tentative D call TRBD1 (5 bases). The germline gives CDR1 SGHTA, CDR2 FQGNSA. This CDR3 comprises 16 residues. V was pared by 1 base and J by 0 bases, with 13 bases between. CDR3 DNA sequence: TGTGCCAGCAGCTTAGTTACAGGTTTGAGCTCCTACGAGCAGTACTTC. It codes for CASSLVTGLSSYEQYF.

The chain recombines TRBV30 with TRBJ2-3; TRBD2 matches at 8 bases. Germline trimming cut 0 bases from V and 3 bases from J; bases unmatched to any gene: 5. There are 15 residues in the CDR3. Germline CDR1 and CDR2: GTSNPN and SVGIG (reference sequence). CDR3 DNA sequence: TGTGCCTGGAGTGTACGTCGCGGGGGGACAGATACGCAGTATTTT. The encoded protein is CAWSVRRGGTDTQYF.

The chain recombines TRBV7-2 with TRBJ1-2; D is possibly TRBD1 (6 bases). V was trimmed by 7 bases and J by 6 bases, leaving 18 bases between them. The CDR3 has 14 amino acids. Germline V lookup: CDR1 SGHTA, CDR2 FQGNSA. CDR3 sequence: CASTLEGGRDGYTF. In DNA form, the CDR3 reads TGTGCCAGCACCCTGGAGGGGGGGCGGGATGGCTACACCTTC.

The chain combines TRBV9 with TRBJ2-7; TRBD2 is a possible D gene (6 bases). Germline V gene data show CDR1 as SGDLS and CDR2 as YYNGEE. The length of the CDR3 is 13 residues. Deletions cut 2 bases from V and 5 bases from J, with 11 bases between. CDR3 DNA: TGTGCCAGCAGCGTGGGGGGAAAGAACGAGCAGTACTTC. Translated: CASSVGGKNEQYF.

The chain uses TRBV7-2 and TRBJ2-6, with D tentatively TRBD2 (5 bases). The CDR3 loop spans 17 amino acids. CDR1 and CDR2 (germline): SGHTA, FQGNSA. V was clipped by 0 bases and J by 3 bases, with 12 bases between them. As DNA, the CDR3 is TGTGCCAGCAGCTTAGCTTCCGCGGGTAGTGGGGCCAACGTCCTGACTTTC. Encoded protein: CASSLASAGSGANVLTF. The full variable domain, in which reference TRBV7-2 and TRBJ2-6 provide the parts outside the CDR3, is GAGVSQSPSNKVTEKGKDVELRCDPISGHTALYWYRQSLGQGLEFLIYFQGNSAPDKSGLPSDRFSAERTGGSVSTLTIQRTQQEDSAVYLCASSLASAGSGANVLTFGAGSRLTVL.

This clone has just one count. As DNA, the CDR3 is TGTGCCAGCAGTTATGAGGCCGATAGGCTCACCTTC. Translating it yields CASSYEADRLTF. The chain carries TRBV6-6 and TRBJ1-2, with D unclear. Germline-derived CDR1 and CDR2 are MNHNY and SVGAGI (reference sequence). CDR3 length equals 12 residues. V lost 3 bases and J 13 bases, leaving 15 bases between the germline ends.

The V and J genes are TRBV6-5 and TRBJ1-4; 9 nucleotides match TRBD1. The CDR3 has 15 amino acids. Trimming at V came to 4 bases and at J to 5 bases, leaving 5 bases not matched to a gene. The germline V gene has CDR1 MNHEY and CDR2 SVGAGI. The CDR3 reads CASSSSDRGNEKLFF. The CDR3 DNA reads TGTGCCAGCAGTTCCTCGGACAGGGGAAATGAAAAACTGTTTTTT.